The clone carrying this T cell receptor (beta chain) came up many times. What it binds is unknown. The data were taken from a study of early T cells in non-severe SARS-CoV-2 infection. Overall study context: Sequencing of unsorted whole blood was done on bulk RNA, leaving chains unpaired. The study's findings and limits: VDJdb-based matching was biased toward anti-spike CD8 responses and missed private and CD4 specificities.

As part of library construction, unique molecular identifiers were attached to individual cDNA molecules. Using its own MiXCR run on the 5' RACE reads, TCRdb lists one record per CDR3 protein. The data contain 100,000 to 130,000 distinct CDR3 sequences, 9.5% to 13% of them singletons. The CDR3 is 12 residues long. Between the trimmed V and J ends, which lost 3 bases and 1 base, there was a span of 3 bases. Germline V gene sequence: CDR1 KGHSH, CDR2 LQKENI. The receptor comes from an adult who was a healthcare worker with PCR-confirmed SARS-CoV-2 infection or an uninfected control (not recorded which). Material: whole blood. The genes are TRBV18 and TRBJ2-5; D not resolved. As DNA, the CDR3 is TGTGCCAGCTCACCGACCCAAGAGACCCAGTACTTC. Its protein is CASSPTQETQYF.